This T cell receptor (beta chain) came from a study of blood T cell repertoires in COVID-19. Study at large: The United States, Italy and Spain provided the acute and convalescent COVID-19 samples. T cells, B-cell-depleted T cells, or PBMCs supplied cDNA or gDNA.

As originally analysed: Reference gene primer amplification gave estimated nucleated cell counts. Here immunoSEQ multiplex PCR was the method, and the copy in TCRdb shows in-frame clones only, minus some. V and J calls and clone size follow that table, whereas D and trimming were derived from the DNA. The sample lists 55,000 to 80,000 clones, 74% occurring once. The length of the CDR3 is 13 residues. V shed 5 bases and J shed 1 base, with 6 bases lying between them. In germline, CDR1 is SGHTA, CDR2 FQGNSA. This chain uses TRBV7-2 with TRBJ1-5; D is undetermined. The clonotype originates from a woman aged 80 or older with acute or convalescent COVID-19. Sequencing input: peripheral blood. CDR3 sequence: CASSRTSNQPQHF. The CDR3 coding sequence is TGTGCCAGCAGCCGTACAAGCAATCAGCCCCAGCATTTT. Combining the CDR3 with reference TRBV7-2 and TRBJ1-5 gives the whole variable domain GAGVSQSPSNKVTEKGKDVELRCDPISGHTALYWYRQSLGQGLEFLIYFQGNSAPDKSGLPSDRFSAERTGGSVSTLTIQRTQQEDSAVYLCASSRTSNQPQHFGDGTRLSIL.